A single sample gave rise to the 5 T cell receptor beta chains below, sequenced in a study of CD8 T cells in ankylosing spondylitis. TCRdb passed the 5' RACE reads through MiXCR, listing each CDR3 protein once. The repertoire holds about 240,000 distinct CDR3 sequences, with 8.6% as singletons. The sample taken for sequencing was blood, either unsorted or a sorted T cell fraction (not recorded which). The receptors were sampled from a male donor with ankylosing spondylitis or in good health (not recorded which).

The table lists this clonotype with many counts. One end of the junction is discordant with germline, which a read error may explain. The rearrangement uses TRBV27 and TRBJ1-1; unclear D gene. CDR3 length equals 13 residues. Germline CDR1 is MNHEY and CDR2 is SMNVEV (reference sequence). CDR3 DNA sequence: TGTGCCAGCAGTCCGTCCTATCTCCCCGCGTGGGCCTTT. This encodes CASSPSYLPAWAF.

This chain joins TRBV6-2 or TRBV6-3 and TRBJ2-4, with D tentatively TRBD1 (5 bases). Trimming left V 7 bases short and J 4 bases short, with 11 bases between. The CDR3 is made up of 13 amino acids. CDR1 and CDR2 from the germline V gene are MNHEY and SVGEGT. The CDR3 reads CASIPAGKNIQYF. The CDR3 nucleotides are TGTGCCAGCATACCGGCAGGGAAAAACATTCAGTACTTC.

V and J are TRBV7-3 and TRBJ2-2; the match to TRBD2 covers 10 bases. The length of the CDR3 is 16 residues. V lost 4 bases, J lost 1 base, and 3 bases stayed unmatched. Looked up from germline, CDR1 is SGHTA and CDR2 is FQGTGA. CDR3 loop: CASSSTSGENTGELFF. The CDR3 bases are TGTGCCAGCAGCTCTACTAGCGGGGAGAACACCGGGGAGCTGTTTTTT.

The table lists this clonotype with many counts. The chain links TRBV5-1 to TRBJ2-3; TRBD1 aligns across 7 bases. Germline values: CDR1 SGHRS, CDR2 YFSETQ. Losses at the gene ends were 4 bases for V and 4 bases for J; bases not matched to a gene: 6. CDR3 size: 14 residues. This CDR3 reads CASSHDRAPDTQYF. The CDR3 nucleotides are TGCGCCAGCAGCCATGACAGGGCTCCAGATACGCAGTATTTT.

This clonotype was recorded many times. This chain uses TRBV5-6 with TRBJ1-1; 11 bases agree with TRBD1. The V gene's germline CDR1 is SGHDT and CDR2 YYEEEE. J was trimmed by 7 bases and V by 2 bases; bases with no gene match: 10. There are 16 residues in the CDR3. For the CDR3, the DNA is TGTGCCAGCAGCTTCCTCGGGACAGGGGGGGGGAGTGAAGCTTTCTTT. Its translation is CASSFLGTGGGSEAFF.